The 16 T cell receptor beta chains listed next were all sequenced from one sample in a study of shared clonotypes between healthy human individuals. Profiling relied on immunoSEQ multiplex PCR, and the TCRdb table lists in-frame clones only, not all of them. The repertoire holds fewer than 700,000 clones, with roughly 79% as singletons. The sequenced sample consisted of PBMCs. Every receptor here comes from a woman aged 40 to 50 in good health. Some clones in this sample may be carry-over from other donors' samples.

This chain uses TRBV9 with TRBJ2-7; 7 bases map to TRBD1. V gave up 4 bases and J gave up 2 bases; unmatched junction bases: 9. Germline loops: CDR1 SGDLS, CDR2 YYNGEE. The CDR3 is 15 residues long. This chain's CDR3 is CASSPLQGVTYEQYF. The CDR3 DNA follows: TGTGCCAGCAGCCCCCTTCAGGGGGTTACCTACGAGCAGTACTTC.

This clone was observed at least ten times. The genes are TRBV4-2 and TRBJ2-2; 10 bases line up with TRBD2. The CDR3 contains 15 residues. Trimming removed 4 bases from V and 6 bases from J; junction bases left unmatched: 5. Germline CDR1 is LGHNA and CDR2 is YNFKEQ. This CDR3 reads CASSPGTSEAGELFF. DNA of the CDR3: TGTGCCAGCAGCCCGGGGACTAGCGAGGCCGGGGAGCTGTTTTTT.

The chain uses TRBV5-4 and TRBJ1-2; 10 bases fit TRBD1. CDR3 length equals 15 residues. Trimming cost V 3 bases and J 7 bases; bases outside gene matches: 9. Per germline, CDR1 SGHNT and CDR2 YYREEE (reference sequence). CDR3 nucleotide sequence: TGTGCCAGCAGCTCCCAAGGACAGGGGGGCCTTGGCTACACCTTC. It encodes CASSSQGQGGLGYTF.

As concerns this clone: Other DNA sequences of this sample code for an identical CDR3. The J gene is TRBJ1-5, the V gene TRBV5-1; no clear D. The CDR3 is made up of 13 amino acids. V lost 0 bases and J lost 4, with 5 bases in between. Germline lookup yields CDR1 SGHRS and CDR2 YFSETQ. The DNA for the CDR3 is TGCGCCAGCAGCTTGGTCGGGAATCAGCCCCAGCATTTT. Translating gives CASSLVGNQPQHF.

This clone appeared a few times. The CDR3 is CASSFLDRDYNEQFF. The DNA of the CDR3 is TGTGCCAGCAGCTTCCTGGACAGGGATTACAATGAGCAGTTCTTC. The rearrangement links TRBV5-6 to TRBJ2-1; 8 bases match TRBD1. The V gene's germline CDR1 is SGHDT and CDR2 YYEEEE. The CDR3 has 15 amino acids. The junction had 5 bases not matched to a gene; V was cut back by 2 bases and J by 4 bases.

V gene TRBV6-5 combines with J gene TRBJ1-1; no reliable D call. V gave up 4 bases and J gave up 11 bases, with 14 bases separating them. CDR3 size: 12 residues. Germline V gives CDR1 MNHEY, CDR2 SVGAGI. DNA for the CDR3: TGTGCCAGCAGTTCCCTCGGGAGAGGGGCTTTCTTT. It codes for CASSSLGRGAFF.

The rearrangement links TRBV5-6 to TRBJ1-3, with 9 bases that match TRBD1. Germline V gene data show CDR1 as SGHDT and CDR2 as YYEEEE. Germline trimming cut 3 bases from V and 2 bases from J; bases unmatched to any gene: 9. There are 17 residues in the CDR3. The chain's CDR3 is CASSSTGTGPPGNTIYF. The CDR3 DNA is TGTGCCAGCAGCTCCACCGGGACAGGGCCCCCTGGAAACACCATATATTTT. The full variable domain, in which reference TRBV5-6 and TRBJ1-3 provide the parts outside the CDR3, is DAGVTQSPTHLIKTRGQQVTLRCSPKSGHDTVSWYQQALGQGPQFIFQYYEEEERQRGNFPDRFSGHQFPNYSSELNVNALLLGDSALYLCASSSTGTGPPGNTIYFGEGSWLTVV.

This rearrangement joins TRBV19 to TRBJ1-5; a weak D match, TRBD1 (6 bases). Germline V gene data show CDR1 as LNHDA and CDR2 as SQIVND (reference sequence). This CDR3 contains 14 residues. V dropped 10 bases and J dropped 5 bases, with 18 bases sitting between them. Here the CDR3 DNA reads TGTGCCACCCAAGGGGGATGGGGGGATCAGCCCCAGCATTTT. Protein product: CATQGGWGDQPQHF.

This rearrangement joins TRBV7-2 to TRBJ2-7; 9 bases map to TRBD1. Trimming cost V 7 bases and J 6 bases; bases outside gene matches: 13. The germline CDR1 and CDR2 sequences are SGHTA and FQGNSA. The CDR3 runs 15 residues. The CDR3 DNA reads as TGTGCCAGCACCTCCACAGGGGGCACCGTGCTCGAGCAGTACTTC. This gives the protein CASTSTGGTVLEQYF.

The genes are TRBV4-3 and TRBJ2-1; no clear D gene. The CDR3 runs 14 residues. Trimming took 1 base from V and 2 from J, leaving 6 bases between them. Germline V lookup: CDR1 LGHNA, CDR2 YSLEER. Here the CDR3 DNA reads TGCGCCAGCAGCCAAGGGCTAGCCTACAATGAGCAGTTCTTC. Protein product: CASSQGLAYNEQFF.

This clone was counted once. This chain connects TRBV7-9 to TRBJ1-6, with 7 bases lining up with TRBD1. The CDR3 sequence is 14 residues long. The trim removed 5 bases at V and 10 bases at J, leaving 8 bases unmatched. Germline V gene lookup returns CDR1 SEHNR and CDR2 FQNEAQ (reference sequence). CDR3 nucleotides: TGTGCCAGCAGCCCCGGGACAGACGGATCACCCCTCCACTTT. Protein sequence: CASSPGTDGSPLHF.

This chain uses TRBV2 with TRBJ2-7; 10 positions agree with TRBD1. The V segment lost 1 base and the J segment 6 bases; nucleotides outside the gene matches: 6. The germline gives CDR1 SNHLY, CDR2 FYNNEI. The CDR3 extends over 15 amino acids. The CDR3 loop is CASSEDGTGDSEQYF. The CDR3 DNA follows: TGTGCCAGCAGTGAAGACGGGACAGGGGATTCCGAGCAGTACTTC.

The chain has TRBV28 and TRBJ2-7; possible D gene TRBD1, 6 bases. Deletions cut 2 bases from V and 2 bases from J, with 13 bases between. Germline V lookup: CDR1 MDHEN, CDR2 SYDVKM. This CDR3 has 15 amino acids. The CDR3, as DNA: TGTGCCAGCAGTTTACTTGGACAGAGAGCCTACGAGCAGTACTTC. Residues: CASSLLGQRAYEQYF.

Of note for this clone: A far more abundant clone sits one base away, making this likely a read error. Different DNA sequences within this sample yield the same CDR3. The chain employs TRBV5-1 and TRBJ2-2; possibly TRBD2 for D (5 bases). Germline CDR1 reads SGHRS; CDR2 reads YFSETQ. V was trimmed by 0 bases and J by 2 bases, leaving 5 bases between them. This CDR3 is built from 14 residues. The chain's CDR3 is CASSLGLNTGELFF. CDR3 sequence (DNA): TGCGCCAGCAGCTTGGGACTAAACACCGGGGAGCTGTTTTTT.

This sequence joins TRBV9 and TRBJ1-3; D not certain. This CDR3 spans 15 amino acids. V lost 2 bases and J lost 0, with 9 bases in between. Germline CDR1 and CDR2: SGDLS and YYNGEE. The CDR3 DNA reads TGTGCCAGCAGCGTCCGGGAAGGCTCTGGAAACACCATATATTTT. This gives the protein CASSVREGSGNTIYF. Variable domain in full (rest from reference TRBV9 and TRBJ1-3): DSGVTQTPKHLITATGQRVTLRCSPRSGDLSVYWYQQSLDQGLQFLIQYYNGEERAKGNILERFSAQQFPDLHSELNLSSLELGDSALYFCASSVREGSGNTIYFGEGSWLTVV.

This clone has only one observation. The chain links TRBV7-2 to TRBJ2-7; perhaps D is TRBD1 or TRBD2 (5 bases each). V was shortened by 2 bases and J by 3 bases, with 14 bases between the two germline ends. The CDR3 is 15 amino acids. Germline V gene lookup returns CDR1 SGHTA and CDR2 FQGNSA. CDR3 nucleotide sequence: TGTGCCAGCAGCTTAAGGGTTAGCGACAGCTACGAGCAGTACTTC. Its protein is CASSLRVSDSYEQYF.